These T cell receptor beta chains were read from a single sample in a study of blood T cell repertoires in COVID-19. Some clones are missing from TCRdb's copy, which holds only in-frame ones; the method was immunoSEQ multiplex PCR. The repertoire includes tens of thousands of clones, 75% to 85% of them detected once, and about a fifth sits in the top ten. Sequencing was performed on peripheral blood. These TCRs come from a woman aged 80 or older with acute or convalescent COVID-19. CDR3s leave out the opening cysteine and the closing phenylalanine or tryptophan.

TRBJ2-1 | TRBV9 | ASSVSWGLAGGPEGNEQF
TRBJ1-5 | TRBV29-1 | SVEDNSNQPQH
TRBJ1-2 | TRBV2 | ASRAGTGDAITYGYT
TRBJ1-2 | TRBV15 | ATSETGGYGYT
TRBJ2-5 | TRBV9 | ASSAGTSGGMGETQY
TRBJ1-2 | TRBV18 | ASSPRTGSGYT
TRBJ2-5 | TRBV10-3 | AISVWGVTETQY
TRBJ2-1 | TRBV6-2/TRBV6-3 | ASSYSGLYNEQF
TRBJ2-5 | TRBV6-6 | ASKSSGQPETQY
TRBJ2-5 | TRBV5-1 | ASSNRLADQETQY
TRBJ2-3 | TRBV11-3 | ASSPGLAGATDTQY
TRBJ1-5 | TRBV27 | ASSWESNQPQH
TRBJ2-7 | TRBV2 | ASIAYSYEQY
TRBJ1-5 | TRBV27 | ASSADRVSGQPQH
TRBJ1-2 | TRBV7-8 | ASSLVWGANYGYT
TRBJ2-2 | TRBV4-1 | ASSQREGPSAGELF
TRBJ2-7 | TRBV6-5 | ASSWSGSSYEQY
TRBJ2-7 | TRBV5-5 | ASSSPRDRGDEQY
TRBJ2-1 | TRBV15 | ATSRERGGFNEQF
TRBJ1-5 | TRBV7-9 | ASSAPGTGEQPQH
TRBJ1-3 | TRBV19 | ASSTRGVFGNTIY
TRBJ1-6 | TRBV7-9 | ASRGQVNSPLH
TRBJ2-5 | TRBV5-4 | ASSSRTSGGPKTQY
TRBJ1-2 | TRBV19 | ASATGNTNYGYT
TRBJ2-3 | TRBV19 | ASSIWKGRTDTQY
TRBJ2-7 | TRBV6-5 | ASSRGPAYEQY
TRBJ2-2 | TRBV2 | ASSEFRGTGELF
TRBJ1-1 | TRBV5-6 | ASSLEASKGYTEAF
TRBJ2-1 | TRBV27 | ASSWQGSAYNEQF
TRBJ2-1 | TRBV15 | ATSRAGTGVNEQF
TRBJ2-3 | TRBV5-1 | ASSLRQLAGSTDTQY
TRBJ2-7 | TRBV19 | ASSIGAGQGSYEQY
TRBJ1-6 | TRBV19 | ASSIVAGNNSPLH
TRBJ2-5 | TRBV7-8 | ASSLRGRETQY
TRBJ2-1 | TRBV7-9 | ASSSRGHEQF
TRBJ2-1 | TRBV5-1 | ASSLTSGQVPNEQF
TRBJ2-2 | TRBV29-1 | SVEKSVAGNTGELF
TRBJ2-5 | TRBV7-2 | ASSMGGGTQY
TRBJ2-2 | TRBV5-1 | ASSLYRDRRTNTGELF
TRBJ2-3 | TRBV9 | ASSVAGGLSDTQY
TRBJ2-3 | TRBV15 | ATSRATGTSAYTQY
TRBJ2-3 | TRBV18 | ASSPRARFSGSLLYPDTQY